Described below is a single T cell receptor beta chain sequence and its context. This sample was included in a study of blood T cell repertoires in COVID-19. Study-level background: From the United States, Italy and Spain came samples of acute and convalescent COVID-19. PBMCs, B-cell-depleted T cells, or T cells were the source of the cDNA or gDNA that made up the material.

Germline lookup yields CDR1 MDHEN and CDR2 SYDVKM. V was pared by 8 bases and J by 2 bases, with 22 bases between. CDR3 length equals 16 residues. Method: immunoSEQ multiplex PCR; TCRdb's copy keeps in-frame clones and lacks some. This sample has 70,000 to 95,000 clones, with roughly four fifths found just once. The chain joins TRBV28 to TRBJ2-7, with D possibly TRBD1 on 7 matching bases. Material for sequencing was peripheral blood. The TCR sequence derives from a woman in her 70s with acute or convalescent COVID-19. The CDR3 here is CASPPGGSRSPYEQYF. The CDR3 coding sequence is TGTGCCAGCCCCCCAGGGGGGAGCCGCAGCCCCTACGAGCAGTACTTC.